This T cell receptor beta chain was recorded in a study of blood T cell repertoires in COVID-19. Residents of about two dozen US areas, aged about 18 to 89 years, made up the participants. Which cohort a participant joined came from the clinical history participants gave. Recovered status applied to Cohort 3 donors who had two consecutive negative PCRs. It also applied to those with clearance or with symptom resolution. This clone has only a few counts. This table comes from immunoSEQ multiplex PCR, and its TCRdb copy is limited to in-frame clones, with some not included. The table shows about 180,000 clones, with roughly 85% occurring only once. Per the germline V gene, CDR1 is SNHLY and CDR2 is FYNNEI. Between the trimmed V and J ends, which lost 0 bases and 6 bases, there was a span of 5 bases. The CDR3 contains 13 residues.

The sample comprised PBMCs or T cells enriched from blood (not recorded which). The chain has TRBV2 and TRBJ2-2; D is unclear. The sequence came from a man in his 60s who had recovered from COVID-19. CDR3 sequence reads: CASSEATSGELFF. The CDR3 DNA is TGTGCCAGCAGTGAAGCGACATCCGGGGAGCTGTTTTTT.